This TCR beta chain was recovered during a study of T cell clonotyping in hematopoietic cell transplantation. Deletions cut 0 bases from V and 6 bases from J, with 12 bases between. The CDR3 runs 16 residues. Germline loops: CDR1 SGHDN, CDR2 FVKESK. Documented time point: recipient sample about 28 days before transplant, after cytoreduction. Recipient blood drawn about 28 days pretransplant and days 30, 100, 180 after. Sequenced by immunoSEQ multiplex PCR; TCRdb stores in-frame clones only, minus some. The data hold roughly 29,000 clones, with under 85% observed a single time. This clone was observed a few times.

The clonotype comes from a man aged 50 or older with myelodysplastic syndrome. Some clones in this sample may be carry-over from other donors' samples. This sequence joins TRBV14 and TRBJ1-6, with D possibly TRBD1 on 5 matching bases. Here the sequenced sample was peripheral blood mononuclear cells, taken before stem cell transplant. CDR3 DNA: TGTGCCAGCAGCCAAGATCTATCCAGGGCTAATTCACCCCTCCACTTT. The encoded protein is CASSQDLSRANSPLHF. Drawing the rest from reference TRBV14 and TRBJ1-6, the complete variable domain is EAGVTQFPSHSVIEKGQTVTLRCDPISGHDNLYWYRRVMGKEIKFLLHFVKESKQDESGMPNNRFLAERTGGTYSTLKVQPAELEDSGVYFCASSQDLSRANSPLHFGNGTRLTVT.